The 16 T cell receptor beta chains listed next were all sequenced from one sample in a study of T cell repertoires in cytomegalovirus infection. TCRdb re-called the reads through MiXCR, storing one row per CDR3 protein. The sample consists of fewer than 250,000 distinct CDR3 sequences, over 9% of them appearing once. Sequences were obtained from PBMCs. The source is a human donor in good health (CMV status not recorded). Some clones in this sample may be carry-over from other donors' samples.

This chain connects TRBV20-1 to TRBJ1-5; D gene unclear. There are 12 residues in the CDR3. The germline CDR1 and CDR2 sequences are DFQATT and SNEGSKA (reference sequence). The V gene lost 5 bases and the J gene lost 4 bases, with 9 bases spanning the gap. The CDR3 loop is CSAGSGNQPQHF. As DNA, the CDR3 is TGCAGTGCTGGGTCGGGAAATCAGCCCCAGCATTTT.

Regarding this clonotype: The junction shows a germline mismatch at one end, possibly a read error. CDR3 in DNA: TGTGCCAGCAGCCTAGCGGGAGGGCCCGAGGAGACCCAGTACTTC. This translates into CASSLAGGPEETQYF. The gene calls are TRBV7-2 and TRBJ2-5, with TRBD2 matching 12 bases. The CDR3 contains 15 residues. The germline V gene has CDR1 SGHTA and CDR2 FQGNSA.

At least ten counts were recorded for this clonotype. The rearrangement uses TRBV7-2 and TRBJ2-2, with 9 bases matching TRBD2. The germline gives CDR1 SGHTA, CDR2 FQGNSA. With 1 base clipped from V and 3 bases from J, the junction kept 12 bases outside the gene matches. This CDR3 is built from 19 residues. Here the CDR3 DNA reads TGTGCCAGCAGCTTAGAGGCGACGGGCGGGGGGGCCGACACCGGGGAGCTGTTTTTT. Amino acids: CASSLEATGGGADTGELFF.

The J gene is TRBJ2-5, the V gene TRBV7-7; maybe TRBD1 (6 bases). The CDR3 is made up of 14 amino acids. The germline V and J ends were trimmed by 5 bases and 2 bases, with 12 bases remaining between them. Per the germline V gene, CDR1 is SSHAT and CDR2 is FNYEAQ (reference sequence). The CDR3 reads CASSPDSIQETQYF. DNA of the CDR3: TGTGCCAGCAGCCCGGACAGCATACAAGAGACCCAGTACTTC. Full variable domain (outside the CDR3, taken from reference TRBV7-7 and TRBJ2-5): GAGVSQSPRYKVTKRGQDVTLRCDPISSHATLYWYQQALGQGPEFLTYFNYEAQPDKSGLPSDRFSAERPEGSISTLTIQRTEQRDSAMYRCASSPDSIQETQYFGPGTRLLVL.

This clonotype was recorded at least ten times. The J gene is TRBJ2-7, the V gene TRBV19; TRBD1 is a possible D gene (6 bases). Germline V gives CDR1 LNHDA, CDR2 SQIVND (reference sequence). This CDR3 is 16 amino acids long. The V end lost 7 bases, the J end lost 3 bases, and 22 bases lay between the germline ends. CDR3 bases: TGTGCCAGTACCGGTACAGGGCTTGGACCTATCTACGAGCAGTACTTC. This encodes CASTGTGLGPIYEQYF.

V and J are TRBV12-3 or TRBV12-4 and TRBJ1-3, with D possibly TRBD1 on 5 matching bases. Trimming shortened V by 5 bases and J by 2 bases, and 10 bases separated the two germline ends. The CDR3 is made up of 14 amino acids. CDR3 sequence (DNA): TGTGCCAGCAGTCCCTCGGACACTGGAAACACCATATATTTT. Translated, it gives CASSPSDTGNTIYF.

This clonotype was counted ten times or more. The chain employs TRBV7-2 and TRBJ1-2, with D tentatively TRBD1 (5 bases). Trimming took 5 bases from V and 6 from J, leaving 19 bases between them. This CDR3 has 15 amino acids. Germline V gene lookup returns CDR1 SGHTA and CDR2 FQGNSA. CDR3 residues: CASSPVRGSGDGYTF. CDR3 nucleotides: TGTGCCAGCAGCCCCGTTAGGGGTTCTGGGGATGGCTACACCTTC.

This clonotype was found a few times. The genes are TRBV7-2 and TRBJ1-1; maybe TRBD1 (6 bases). Germline CDR1 reads SGHTA; CDR2 reads FQGNSA. V gave up 0 bases and J gave up 2 bases, with 10 bases separating them. CDR3 length: 15 residues. Here the CDR3 reads CASSLAPQGNTEAFF. The CDR3, as DNA: TGTGCCAGCAGCTTAGCACCACAGGGTAACACTGAAGCTTTCTTT.

This clonotype was observed many times. The rearrangement joins TRBV9 to TRBJ2-5, with a weak D call TRBD2 (5 bases). Trimming left V 0 bases short and J 5 bases short, with 5 bases between. Germline CDR1 SGDLS, CDR2 YYNGEE. This CDR3 has 12 residues. CDR3 loop: CASSVGEETQYF. The CDR3 nucleotides are TGTGCCAGCAGCGTAGGGGAGGAGACCCAGTACTTC.

V is TRBV6-4 and J is TRBJ1-2, with D perhaps TRBD1 (6 bases). Germline assignment: CDR1 MRHNA and CDR2 SNTAGT. This CDR3 comprises 15 residues. Trimming shortened V by 8 bases and J by 2 bases, and 18 bases separated the two germline ends. DNA of the CDR3: TGTGCCAGCGAGTATTACAGGGATCCAAACTATGGCTACACCTTC. Its translation: CASEYYRDPNYGYTF.

A few counts support this clonotype. The rearrangement links TRBV19 to TRBJ2-3, with TRBD1 matching over 8 bases. Germline V gives CDR1 LNHDA, CDR2 SQIVND (reference sequence). This CDR3 has 19 amino acids. J gave up 6 bases and V 8 bases, and 25 bases lay outside the gene matches. DNA of the CDR3: TGTGCCAGTTCCCTCTTTTTCCTGATTCCGGGACAGGAGATGGATACGCAGTATTTT. This translates into CASSLFFLIPGQEMDTQYF.

This chain joins TRBV4-3 and TRBJ1-6, with no clear D. The CDR3 consists of 13 residues. Trimming left V 1 base short and J 10 bases short, with 8 bases between. The germline V gene has CDR1 LGHNA and CDR2 YSLEER. CDR3 amino acids: CASSQVVTSPLHF. CDR3 in DNA: TGCGCCAGCAGCCAAGTAGTAACCTCACCCCTCCACTTT.

This clonotype has ten or more counts. The rearrangement links TRBV6-1 to TRBJ2-3, with D possibly TRBD2 on 5 matching bases. The CDR3 loop spans 13 amino acids. V lost 2 bases to trimming and J lost 5 bases, with 8 bases between them. Looked up from germline, CDR1 is MNHNS and CDR2 is SASEGT. The CDR3 sequence is CASSEIRGDTQYF. Written as DNA, the CDR3 is TGTGCCAGCAGTGAAATCCGGGGAGATACGCAGTATTTT.

The genes are TRBV5-6 and TRBJ2-1; D unresolved. Between the trimmed V and J ends, which lost 2 bases and 5 bases, there was a span of 14 bases. CDR1 and CDR2 (germline): SGHDT, YYEEEE. This CDR3 is built from 15 residues. Written as DNA, the CDR3 is TGTGCCAGCAGCTTAGGCCAGCAGGCCGACAATGAGCAGTTCTTC. Residues: CASSLGQQADNEQFF. The full variable domain, in which reference TRBV5-6 and TRBJ2-1 provide the parts outside the CDR3, is DAGVTQSPTHLIKTRGQQVTLRCSPKSGHDTVSWYQQALGQGPQFIFQYYEEEERQRGNFPDRFSGHQFPNYSSELNVNALLLGDSALYLCASSLGQQADNEQFFGPGTRLTVL.

This clonotype was detected a few times. The J gene is TRBJ2-7, the V gene TRBV7-9; D gene uncertain. Deletions cut 2 bases from V and 7 bases from J, with 12 bases between. Germline V gene lookup returns CDR1 SEHNR and CDR2 FQNEAQ (reference sequence). The CDR3 runs 13 residues. The CDR3 loop is CASSLLGRGEQYF. CDR3 coding DNA: TGTGCCAGCAGCTTATTGGGCCGTGGGGAGCAGTACTTC.

This clonotype was counted many times. The V and J genes are TRBV28 and TRBJ1-4; 11 bases fit TRBD1. V lost 10 bases and J lost 3; bases outside the gene matches: 7. Germline lookup yields CDR1 MDHEN and CDR2 SYDVKM. The CDR3 sequence is 15 residues long. This chain's CDR3 is CATRTGGIANEKLFF. In DNA form, the CDR3 reads TGTGCCACCAGGACAGGGGGCATCGCTAATGAAAAACTGTTTTTT.